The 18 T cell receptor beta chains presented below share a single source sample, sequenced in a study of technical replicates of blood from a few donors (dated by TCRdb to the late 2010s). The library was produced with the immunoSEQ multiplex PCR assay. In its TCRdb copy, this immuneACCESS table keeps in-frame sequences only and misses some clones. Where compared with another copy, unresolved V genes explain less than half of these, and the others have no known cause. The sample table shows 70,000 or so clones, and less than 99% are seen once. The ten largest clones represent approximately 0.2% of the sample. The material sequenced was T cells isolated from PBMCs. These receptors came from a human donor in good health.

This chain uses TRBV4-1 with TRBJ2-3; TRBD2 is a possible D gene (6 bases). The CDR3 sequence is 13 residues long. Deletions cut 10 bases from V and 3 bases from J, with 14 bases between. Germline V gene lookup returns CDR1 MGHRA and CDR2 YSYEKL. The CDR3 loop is CATKPGATDTQYF. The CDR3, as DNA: TGCGCCACGAAACCGGGAGCTACAGATACGCAGTATTTT.

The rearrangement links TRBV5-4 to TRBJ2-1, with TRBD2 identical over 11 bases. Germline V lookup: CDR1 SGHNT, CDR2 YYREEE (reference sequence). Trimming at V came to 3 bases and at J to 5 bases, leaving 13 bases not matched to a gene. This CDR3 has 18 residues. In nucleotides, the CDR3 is TGTGCCAGCAGCTATTATTGGATAGCGGGAGGGCCCGACAATGAGCAGTTCTTC. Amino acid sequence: CASSYYWIAGGPDNEQFF.

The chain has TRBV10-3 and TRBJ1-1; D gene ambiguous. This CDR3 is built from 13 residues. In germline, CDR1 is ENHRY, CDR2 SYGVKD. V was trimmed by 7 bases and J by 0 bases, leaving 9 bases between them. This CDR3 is CAINIDLNTEAFF. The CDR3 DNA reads TGTGCCATCAATATAGACTTGAACACTGAAGCTTTCTTT.

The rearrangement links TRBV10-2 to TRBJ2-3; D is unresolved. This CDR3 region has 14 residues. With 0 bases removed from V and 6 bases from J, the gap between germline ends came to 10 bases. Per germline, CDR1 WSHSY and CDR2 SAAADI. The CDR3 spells CASSESNKPDTQYF. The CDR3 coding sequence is TGCGCCAGCAGTGAGTCTAACAAACCCGATACGCAGTATTTT.

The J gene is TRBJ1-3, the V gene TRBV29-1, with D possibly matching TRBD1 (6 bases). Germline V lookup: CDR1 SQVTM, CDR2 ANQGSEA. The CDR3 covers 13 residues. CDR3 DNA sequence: TGCAGTATCGAGGGGGGGGCTGGAAACACCATATATTTT. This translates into CSIEGGAGNTIYF.

The CDR3 reads CASSEGTGVNYGYTF. CDR3 DNA: TGTGCCAGCAGTGAGGGGACAGGGGTGAACTATGGCTACACCTTC. V usage is TRBV2 and J usage is TRBJ1-2; 10 bases are shared with TRBD1. The germline V gene encodes CDR1 SNHLY and CDR2 FYNNEI. Trimming cost V 3 bases and J 2 bases; bases outside gene matches: 3. There are 15 residues in the CDR3. The full variable domain, its missing parts supplied by reference TRBV2 and TRBJ1-2, is EPEVTQTPSHQVTQMGQEVILRCVPISNHLYFYWYRQILGQKVEFLVSFYNNEISEKSEIFDDQFSVERPDGSNFTLKIRSTKLEDSAMYFCASSEGTGVNYGYTFGSGTRLTVV.

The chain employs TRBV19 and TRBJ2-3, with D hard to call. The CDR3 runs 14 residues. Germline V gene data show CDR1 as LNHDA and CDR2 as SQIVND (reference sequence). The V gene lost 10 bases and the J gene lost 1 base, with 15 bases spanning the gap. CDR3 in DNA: TGTGCCACCTACATAGGAGTCGGCACAGATACGCAGTATTTT. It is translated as CATYIGVGTDTQYF.

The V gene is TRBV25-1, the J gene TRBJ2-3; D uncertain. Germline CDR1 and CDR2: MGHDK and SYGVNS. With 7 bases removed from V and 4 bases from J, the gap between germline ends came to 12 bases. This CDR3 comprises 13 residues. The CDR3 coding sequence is TGTGCCAGCACCAGAGACGAGGCAGATACGCAGTATTTT. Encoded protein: CASTRDEADTQYF.

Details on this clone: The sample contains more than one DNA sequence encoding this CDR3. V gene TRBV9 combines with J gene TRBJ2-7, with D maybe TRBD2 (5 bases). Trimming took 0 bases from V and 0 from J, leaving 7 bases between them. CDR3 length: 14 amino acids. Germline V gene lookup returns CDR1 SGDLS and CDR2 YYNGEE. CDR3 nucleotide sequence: TGTGCCAGCAGCGTAGGAGGGAGCTCCTACGAGCAGTACTTC. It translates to CASSVGGSSYEQYF.

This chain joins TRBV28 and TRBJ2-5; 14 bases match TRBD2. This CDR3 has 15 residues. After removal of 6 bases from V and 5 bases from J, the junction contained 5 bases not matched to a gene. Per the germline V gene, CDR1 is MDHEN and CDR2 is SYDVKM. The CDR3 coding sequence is TGTGCCAGCAGGACTAGCGGGAGGGCCGGGGAGACCCAGTACTTC. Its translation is CASRTSGRAGETQYF.

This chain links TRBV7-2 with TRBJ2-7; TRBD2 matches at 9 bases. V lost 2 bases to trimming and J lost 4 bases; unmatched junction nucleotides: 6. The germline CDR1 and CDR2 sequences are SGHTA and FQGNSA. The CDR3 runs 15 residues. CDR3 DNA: TGTGCCAGCAGCTTACGAGGCCTAGCGGGATACGAGCAGTACTTC. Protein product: CASSLRGLAGYEQYF.

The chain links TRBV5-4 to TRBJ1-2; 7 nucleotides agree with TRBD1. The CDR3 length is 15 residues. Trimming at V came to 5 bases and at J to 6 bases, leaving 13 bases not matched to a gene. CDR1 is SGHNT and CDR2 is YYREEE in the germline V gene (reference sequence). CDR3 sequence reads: CASSYSGTDLNGYTF. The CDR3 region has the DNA TGTGCCAGCAGTTATTCCGGGACAGACTTGAATGGCTACACCTTC. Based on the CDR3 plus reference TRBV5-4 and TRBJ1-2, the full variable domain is ETGVTQSPTHLIKTRGQQVTLRCSSQSGHNTVSWYQQALGQGPQFIFQYYREEENGRGNFPPRFSGLQFPNYSSELNVNALELDDSALYLCASSYSGTDLNGYTFGSGTRLTVV.

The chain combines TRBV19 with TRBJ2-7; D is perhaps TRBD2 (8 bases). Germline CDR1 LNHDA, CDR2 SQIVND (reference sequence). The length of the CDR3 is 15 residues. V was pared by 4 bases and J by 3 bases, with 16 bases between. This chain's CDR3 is CASSTGGDSIYEQYF. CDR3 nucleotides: TGTGCCAGTAGTACCGGGGGGGACAGTATCTACGAGCAGTACTTC.

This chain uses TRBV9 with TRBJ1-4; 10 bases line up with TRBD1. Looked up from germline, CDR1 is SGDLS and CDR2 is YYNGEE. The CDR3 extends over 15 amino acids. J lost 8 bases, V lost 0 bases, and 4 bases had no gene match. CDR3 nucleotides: TGTGCCAGCAGCGTAGAGGGGACAGGGGACGAAAAACTGTTTTTT. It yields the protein CASSVEGTGDEKLFF.

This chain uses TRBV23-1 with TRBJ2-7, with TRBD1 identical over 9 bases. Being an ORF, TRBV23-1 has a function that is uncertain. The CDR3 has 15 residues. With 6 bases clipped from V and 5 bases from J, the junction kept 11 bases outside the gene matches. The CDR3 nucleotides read TGCGCCAGCAGCTACCTCTCGGACAGGGGCCACGAGCAGTACTTC. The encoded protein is CASSYLSDRGHEQYF.

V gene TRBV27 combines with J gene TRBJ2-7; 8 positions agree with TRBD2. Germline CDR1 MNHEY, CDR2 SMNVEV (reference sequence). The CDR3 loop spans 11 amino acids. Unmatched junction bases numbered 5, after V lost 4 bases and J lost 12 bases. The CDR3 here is CASSSKGLGYF. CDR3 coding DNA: TGTGCCAGCAGTTCAAAGGGACTAGGGTACTTC.

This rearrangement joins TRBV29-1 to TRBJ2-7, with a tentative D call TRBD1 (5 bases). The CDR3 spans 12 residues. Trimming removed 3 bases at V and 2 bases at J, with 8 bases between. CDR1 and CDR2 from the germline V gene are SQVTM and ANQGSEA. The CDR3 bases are TGCAGCGTTGAGTTGGGGCCCTACGAGCAGTACTTC. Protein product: CSVELGPYEQYF.

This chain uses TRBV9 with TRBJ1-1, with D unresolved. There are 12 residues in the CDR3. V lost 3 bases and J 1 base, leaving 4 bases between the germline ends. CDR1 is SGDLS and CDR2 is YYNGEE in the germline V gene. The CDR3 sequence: CASSASNTEAFF. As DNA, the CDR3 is TGTGCCAGCAGCGCCTCGAACACTGAAGCTTTCTTT.